A selection of T cell receptor beta chains follows, all from one sample in a study of T cell responses to AZD1222 COVID-19 vaccine. Assay used: immunoSEQ multiplex PCR; TCRdb lists only in-frame clones, some missing. Among tens of thousands of clones listed, 70% to 90% were seen once. Sequencing used peripheral blood, obtained on day 0 of AZD1222 vaccination. The receptors shown here come from an adult in good health. Both conserved end residues are part of each CDR3. D genes are given only for firm matches. Clone size is given for some rows only: seen once, a few or many times, or a class if the clone is expanded.

J	V	D	size	CDR3	DNA
TRBJ1-5	TRBV6-1	NA	NA	CASSDMGNQPQHF	TGTGCCAGCAGTGATATGGGCAATCAGCCCCAGCATTTT
TRBJ1-4	TRBV3-1/TRBV3-2	NA	NA	CASSLRRGTNEKLFF	TGTGCCAGCAGCCTGAGGAGGGGGACTAATGAAAAACTGTTTTTT
TRBJ2-2	TRBV11-2	NA	NA	CASSHAPAANTGELFF	TGTGCCAGCAGCCATGCCCCAGCGGCGAACACCGGGGAGCTGTTTTTT
TRBJ2-3	TRBV5-1	NA	NA	CASKHQGSTDTQYF	TGCGCCAGCAAACATCAGGGTAGCACAGATACGCAGTATTTT
TRBJ1-1	TRBV6-5	NA	few	CASYYTRGAEAFF	TGTGCCAGCTATTATACACGGGGGGCTGAAGCTTTCTTT
TRBJ1-5	TRBV7-9	NA	NA	CASSFGQESQHF	TGTGCCAGCAGCTTCGGCCAGGAATCCCAGCATTTT
TRBJ1-2	TRBV7-9	NA	NA	CASSTKQGDYGYTF	TGTGCCAGCAGCACCAAACAGGGAGACTATGGCTACACCTTC
TRBJ2-7	TRBV6-6	TRBD1	once	CASSHGTGTGSYEQYF	TGTGCCAGCAGTCACGGAACCGGGACAGGTTCCTACGAGCAGTACTTC
TRBJ1-2	TRBV27	TRBD1	NA	CASSLSTGYGYTF	TGTGCCAGCAGTTTATCGACAGGGTATGGCTACACCTTC
TRBJ2-6	TRBV7-3	NA	NA	CASSLNVGAAGANVLTF	TGTGCCAGCAGCTTAAACGTTGGGGCAGCCGGGGCCAACGTCCTGACTTTC
TRBJ1-1	TRBV9	TRBD1	NA	CASSVGQGNTEAFF	TGTGCCAGCAGCGTAGGACAGGGCAACACTGAAGCTTTCTTT
TRBJ1-2	TRBV2	NA	NA	CASRKIQGTNYGYTF	TGTGCCAGCAGGAAGATCCAGGGAACTAACTATGGCTACACCTTC
TRBJ2-5	TRBV18	TRBD1	NA	CASSPTGGQETQYF	TGTGCCAGCTCACCGACAGGGGGGCAGGAGACCCAGTACTTC
TRBJ2-5	TRBV19	TRBD1	NA	CASSIGAGQGSVETQYF	TGTGCCAGTAGTATAGGCGCGGGACAGGGGTCGGTGGAGACCCAGTACTTC
TRBJ1-5	TRBV4-1	NA	NA	CASSPRRAGIQPQHF	TGCGCCAGCAGCCCAAGGAGGGCGGGGATTCAGCCCCAGCATTTT
TRBJ1-2	TRBV5-8	NA	NA	CASSLGRGSGYGYTF	TGTGCCAGCAGCTTGGGCAGGGGCTCGGGCTATGGCTACACCTTC
TRBJ2-2	TRBV24-1	NA	NA	CAPSDPGPGTTGELFF	TGTGCCCCCAGTGACCCCGGACCGGGGACCACCGGGGAGCTGTTTTTT
TRBJ1-1	TRBV14	NA	NA	CASSSQGTWGRRDTEAFF	TGTGCCAGCAGCTCACAAGGGACCTGGGGTCGTCGTGACACTGAAGCTTTCTTT
TRBJ1-3	TRBV5-3	NA	NA	CARSLERGDTIYF	TGTGCCAGAAGCTTGGAAAGGGGGGACACCATATATTTT
TRBJ1-1	TRBV6-5	TRBD1	NA	CASSYDRASTEAFF	TGTGCCAGCAGTTACGACAGGGCCTCTACTGAAGCTTTCTTT
TRBJ2-3	TRBV7-3	NA	NA	CASSVTGYVADTQYF	TGTGCCAGCAGCGTCACCGGATACGTCGCAGATACGCAGTATTTT
TRBJ2-7	TRBV7-2	NA	NA	CASRDTGRSYEQYF	TGTGCCAGCCGGGACACCGGGAGATCCTACGAGCAGTACTTC
TRBJ2-7	TRBV7-9	TRBD1	NA	CASSLSTGSEQYF	TGTGCCAGCAGCTTATCGACAGGGAGTGAGCAGTACTTC
TRBJ1-1	TRBV5-6	TRBD1	NA	CASSFYPQGGTEAFF	TGTGCCAGCAGCTTTTATCCACAGGGGGGGACTGAAGCTTTCTTT
TRBJ1-6	TRBV7-6	NA	NA	CASSLEPEANSPLHF	TGTGCCAGCAGCTTAGAGCCGGAGGCCAATTCACCCCTCCACTTT
TRBJ1-1	TRBV7-3	NA	NA	CASSFRGNTEAFF	TGTGCCAGCAGCTTCCGTGGGAACACTGAAGCTTTCTTT
TRBJ2-7	TRBV4-1	TRBD2	NA	CASSPFLAGVPYEQYF	TGCGCCAGCAGCCCCTTTCTAGCGGGGGTCCCCTACGAGCAGTACTTC
TRBJ2-6	TRBV27	NA	NA	CASSPYSGANVLTF	TGTGCCAGCAGCCCATACTCTGGGGCCAACGTCCTGACTTTC
TRBJ2-2	TRBV7-8	TRBD1	once	CASSWDRVIVDTGELFF	TGTGCCAGCAGCTGGGACAGGGTAATCGTTGACACCGGGGAGCTGTTTTTT
TRBJ2-5	TRBV9	NA	NA	CASSAGSGVGETQYF	TGTGCCAGCAGCGCCGGCTCCGGGGTCGGGGAGACCCAGTACTTC
TRBJ1-1	TRBV5-1	NA	NA	CASSPGASLYKNTEAFF	TGCGCCAGCAGCCCCGGGGCTTCATTATATAAGAACACTGAAGCTTTCTTT
TRBJ1-1	TRBV29-1	NA	NA	CSVEAWYTEAFF	TGCAGCGTTGAAGCTTGGTACACTGAAGCTTTCTTT
TRBJ1-6	TRBV27	NA	few	CASTRGRGGSPLHF	TGTGCCAGCACCCGAGGGAGAGGGGGTTCACCCCTCCACTTT
TRBJ1-1	TRBV7-2	NA	once	CASSLDSWEAFF	TGTGCCAGCAGCTTAGACTCATGGGAAGCTTTCTTT
TRBJ1-4	TRBV12-3/TRBV12-4	NA	NA	CASSLTYEKLFF	TGTGCCAGCAGTCTCACGTATGAAAAACTGTTTTTT
TRBJ2-2	TRBV6-2/TRBV6-3	NA	NA	CATNPDPALPGELFF	TGTGCCACCAACCCAGACCCCGCCCTGCCCGGGGAGCTGTTTTTT
TRBJ1-4	TRBV30	NA	NA	CAWMGQDLGKLFF	TGTGCCTGGATGGGGCAGGACCTAGGAAAACTGTTTTTT
TRBJ1-5	TRBV5-5	NA	NA	CASSPGPDQPQHF	TGTGCCAGCAGCCCCGGGCCTGATCAGCCCCAGCATTTT
TRBJ1-2	TRBV18	TRBD1	NA	CASSPRGQFYGYTF	TGTGCCAGCTCACCACGGGGACAGTTCTATGGCTACACCTTC
TRBJ1-5	TRBV3-1/TRBV3-2	NA	NA	CASSKQGRFQPQHF	TGTGCCAGCAGCAAACAGGGTCGGTTTCAGCCCCAGCATTTT